This T cell receptor (beta chain) was found in a study of CD8 T cells in Susac syndrome. Study results and caveats: The study acknowledged a relatively small number of individuals in its TCR sequencing and HLA analysis.

To note about this clonotype: The antigen remains undetermined.

An amount of RNA that ranged from about 0.45 to 1 ug was reverse transcribed with random hexamers. The TCR beta CDR3 was amplified by immunoSEQ multiplex PCR across 54 Vbeta, 13 Jbeta. TCRdb re-analysed the immunoSEQ multiplex PCR reads in MiXCR, keeping a single row per CDR3 protein. The data contain 130,000 to 150,000 distinct CDR3 sequences, roughly 94% of them singletons. Healthy donors formed controls matched for age and sex. Through negative isolation, CD4+ and CD8+ T cells were obtained, while TEMRA cells were enriched using FACS. The CDR3 extends over 14 amino acids. CDR1 MNHEY and CDR2 SMNVEV come from the germline V gene (reference sequence). The V end was cut by 0 bases, the J end by 6 bases, with 11 bases between.

The chain joins TRBV27 to TRBJ2-5; possible D gene TRBD1, 5 bases. The sequenced sample was CD4+ T cells from PBMCs. This clonotype was sampled from a human donor in good health. The DNA for the CDR3 is TGTGCCAGCAGTTTATCAAAGGGGTCTAAGACCCAGTACTTC. Translation: CASSLSKGSKTQYF.